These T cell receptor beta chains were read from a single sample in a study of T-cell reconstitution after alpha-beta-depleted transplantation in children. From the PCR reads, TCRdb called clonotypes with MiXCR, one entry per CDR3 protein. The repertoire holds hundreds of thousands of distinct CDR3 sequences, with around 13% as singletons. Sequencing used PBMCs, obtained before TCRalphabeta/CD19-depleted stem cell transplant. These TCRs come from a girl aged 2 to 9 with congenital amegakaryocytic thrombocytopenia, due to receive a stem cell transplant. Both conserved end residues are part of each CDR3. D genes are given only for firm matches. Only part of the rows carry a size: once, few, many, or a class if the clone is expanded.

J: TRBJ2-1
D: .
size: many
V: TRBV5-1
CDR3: CASSLAGGSSSYNEQFF
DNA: TGCGCCAGCAGCTTGGCTGGGGGAAGTAGCTCCTACAATGAGCAGTTCTTC

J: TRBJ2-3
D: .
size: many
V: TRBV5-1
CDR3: CASSLGGAGTDTQYF
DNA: TGCGCCAGCAGCCTAGGTGGAGCGGGCACAGATACGCAGTATTTT

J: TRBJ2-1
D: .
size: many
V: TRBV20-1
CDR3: CSATSHNEQFF
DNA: TGCAGTGCTACTAGCCACAATGAGCAGTTCTTC

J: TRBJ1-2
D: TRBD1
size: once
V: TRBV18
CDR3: CASSERTGAEVRGYTF
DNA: TGTGCCAGCTCAGAAAGGACAGGAGCGGAGGTCCGCGGCTACACCTTC

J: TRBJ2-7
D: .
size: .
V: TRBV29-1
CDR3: CSVEIGWGGYEQYF
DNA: TGCAGCGTTGAAATCGGTTGGGGCGGCTACGAGCAGTACTTC

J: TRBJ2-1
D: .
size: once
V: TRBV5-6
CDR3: CASSSGLWNEQFF
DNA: TGTGCCAGCAGTTCCGGGTTGTGGAATGAGCAGTTCTTC

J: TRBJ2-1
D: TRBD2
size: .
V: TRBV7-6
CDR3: CASSPISGRDYNEQFF
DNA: TGTGCCAGCAGCCCGATTAGCGGGAGGGACTACAATGAGCAGTTCTTC

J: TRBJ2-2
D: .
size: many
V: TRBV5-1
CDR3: CASSPPNPAGELFF
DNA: TGCGCCAGCAGTCCTCCTAACCCTGCCGGGGAGCTGTTTTTT

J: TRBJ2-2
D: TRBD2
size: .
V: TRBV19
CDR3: CASSMYISGRSGELFF
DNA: TGTGCCAGTAGTATGTATATTAGCGGGAGATCCGGGGAGCTGTTTTTT

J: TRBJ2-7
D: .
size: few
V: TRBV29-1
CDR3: CSVEDSPSYEQYF
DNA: TGCAGCGTTGAAGACAGCCCATCCTACGAGCAGTACTTC

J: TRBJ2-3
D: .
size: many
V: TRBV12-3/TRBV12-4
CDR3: CATKEGTDTQYF
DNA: TGTGCCACTAAGGAGGGCACAGATACGCAGTATTTT

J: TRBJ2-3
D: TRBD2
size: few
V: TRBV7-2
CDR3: CASSSQGLAGGTDTQYF
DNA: TGTGCCAGCAGCTCTCAGGGGCTAGCGGGAGGGACAGATACGCAGTATTTT

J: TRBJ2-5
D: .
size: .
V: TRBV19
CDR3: CASNTLEQETQYF
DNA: TGTGCCAGTAACACTTTAGAACAAGAGACCCAGTACTTC

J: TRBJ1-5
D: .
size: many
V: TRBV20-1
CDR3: CSAAGGGGQPQHF
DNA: TGCAGTGCTGCTGGGGGGGGAGGGCAGCCCCAGCATTTT

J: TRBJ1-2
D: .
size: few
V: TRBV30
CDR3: CAWSLLEANYGYTF
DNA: TGTGCCTGGAGTCTACTTGAAGCTAACTATGGCTACACCTTC

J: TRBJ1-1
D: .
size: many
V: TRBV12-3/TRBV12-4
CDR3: CASSNLRSTEAFF
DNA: TGTGCCAGCAGTAATTTGCGGAGCACTGAAGCTTTCTTT